Following are 4 T cell receptor beta chains from one sample sequenced in a study of chemoradiotherapy in HPV16-positive cancers. Method: immunoSEQ multiplex PCR; TCRdb's copy keeps in-frame clones and lacks some. The sample consists of some 6,200 clones, 73% of them appearing once. This material was obtained from a patient who underwent chemoradiotherapy. These receptors originate from a human donor with HPV-associated anogenital cancer.

This clone showed up just a few times. The CDR3 DNA reads as TGTGCCAGCAGCCATCCCCCTAGCGGGGGGCTCTCCTACGAGCAGTACTTC. Translating it yields CASSHPPSGGLSYEQYF. This rearrangement joins TRBV7-9 to TRBJ2-7, with 11 bases fitting TRBD2. CDR1 SEHNR and CDR2 FQNEAQ come from the germline V gene (reference sequence). Losses at the gene ends were 5 bases for V and 0 bases for J; bases not matched to a gene: 9. This CDR3 spans 17 amino acids.

CDR3 region: CASSWDRGLVYEQYF. The CDR3, as DNA: TGTGCCAGCAGCTGGGACAGGGGGCTGGTCTACGAGCAGTACTTC. The genes are TRBV5-4 and TRBJ2-5; 12 positions agree with TRBD1. The DNA end lines up better with TRBJ2-7; the J call may be wrong. Germline V gene lookup returns CDR1 SGHNT and CDR2 YYREEE (reference sequence). The CDR3 covers 15 residues.

This rearrangement joins TRBV5-1 to TRBJ1-1; D is perhaps TRBD1 (5 bases). V gave up 7 bases and J gave up 1 base, with 17 bases separating them. From germline, CDR1 is SGHRS and CDR2 YFSETQ. The CDR3 has 15 amino acids. CDR3 DNA sequence: TGCGCCAGCGGATCAAAGGGGATGGGGAACACTGAAGCTTTCTTT. Amino acids: CASGSKGMGNTEAFF.

The CDR3 protein is CSVVQETQYF. CDR3 sequence (DNA): TGCAGCGTTGTCCAAGAGACCCAGTACTTC. V usage is TRBV29-1 and J usage is TRBJ2-5; D unresolved. V lost 4 bases and J lost 1, with 1 base in between. The germline CDR1 and CDR2 sequences are SQVTM and ANQGSEA. There are 10 residues in the CDR3. The variable domain in full, completed from reference TRBV29-1 and TRBJ2-5, reads SAVISQKPSRDICQRGTSLTIQCQVDSQVTMMFWYRQQPGQSLTLIATANQGSEATYESGFVIDKFPISRPNLTFSTLTVSNMSPEDSSIYLCSVVQETQYFGPGTRLLVL.